This T cell receptor beta chain was recovered during a study of graft-versus-host responses after intestinal transplantation. The overall study: The transplants performed in recipients were multivisceral, liver-intestinal, or isolated intestinal. Recipients uniformly received anti-thymocyte globulin induction, followed by tacrolimus and steroids for roughly 3 years.

Worth noting for this clone: The target antigen is unknown.

Produced via immunoSEQ multiplex PCR; TCRdb's table is partial and in-frame only. Seen here are more than 85,000 clones, roughly 85% observed once, and the top ten hold approximately 0.88%. CDR3 length: 12 residues. Germline CDR1 and CDR2: ENHRY and SYGVKD. The ends lost 10 bases at V and 1 base at J; junction bases unmatched: 3. The chain has TRBV10-3 and TRBJ2-5, with TRBD1 identical over 7 bases. This clonotype was obtained from a human donor who received an intestinal transplant. The material was unstimulated CD4+ T cells sorted from spleen or lymph node cells, obtained before intestinal transplant. CDR3 DNA: TGTGCCACTCGGGACAGCCAAGAGACCCAGTACTTC. Its translation is CATRDSQETQYF.